What follows describes a single TCR beta chain. The data originate from a study of CD8+ T cells in alopecia areata. The treatment denotes: oral pan-JAK inhibitor, 5-10 mg twice daily. cDNA reverse transcribed from extracted RNA served as the sequencing template. Generated by immunoSEQ multiplex PCR, the TCRdb table keeps only in-frame clones and is missing some. The sample has 170,000 or so clones; approximately 65% are singletons. This sequence originates from a human donor with alopecia areata. The sequencing used CD4+ T cells sorted from blood, collected at week 4, from a patient treated with tofacitinib.

The CDR3 loop reads CASSELVGMYADTQYF. The CDR3 DNA reads TGTGCCAGCAGTGAGCTTGTAGGGATGTACGCAGATACGCAGTATTTT. The J gene is TRBJ2-3, the V gene TRBV2; D is ambiguous. V shed 3 bases and J shed 4 bases, with 17 bases lying between them. Germline CDR1 SNHLY, CDR2 FYNNEI. CDR3 length: 16 amino acids.